This passage covers 15 T cell receptor beta chains from one sample sequenced in a study of T cell responses to AZD1222 COVID-19 vaccine. The data were produced by immunoSEQ multiplex PCR, yet TCRdb's version contains in-frame clones alone and is incomplete. Among approximately 150,000 clones listed, approximately 94% were seen once. Specimen: peripheral blood, collected on day 0 of AZD1222 vaccination. The receptors here all came from an adult in good health.

The chain joins TRBV5-1 to TRBJ1-1, with 8 bases fitting TRBD1. CDR1 SGHRS and CDR2 YFSETQ come from the germline V gene. This CDR3 contains 16 residues. V gave up 3 bases and J gave up 0 bases; unmatched junction bases: 7. CDR3 coding DNA: TGCGCCAGCAGCTCGAGGACAGGGACGATGAACACTGAAGCTTTCTTT. Translated: CASSSRTGTMNTEAFF. The whole variable domain, remainder taken from reference TRBV5-1 and TRBJ1-1, is KAGVTQTPRYLIKTRGQQVTLSCSPISGHRSVSWYQQTPGQGLQFLFEYFSETQRNKGNFPGRFSGRQFSNSRSEMNVSTLELGDSALYLCASSSRTGTMNTEAFFGQGTRLTVV.

This clone was found once. The rearrangement uses TRBV12-5 and TRBJ1-5, with a tentative D call TRBD1 (6 bases). Germline CDR1 reads LGHNT; CDR2 reads FRNRAP. V lost 4 bases, J lost 6 bases, and 19 bases lay in between. The CDR3 extends over 16 amino acids. This CDR3 is CASGSGPIQGPQPQHF. The CDR3 nucleotides are TGTGCTAGTGGTTCCGGACCGATACAGGGCCCTCAGCCCCAGCATTTT.

V usage is TRBV3-1 (or the pseudogene TRBV3-2) and J usage is TRBJ1-4; TRBD1 agrees at 11 bases. Germline V lookup: CDR1 LGHDT, CDR2 YNNKEL (reference sequence). This CDR3 has 17 residues. V lost 2 bases, J lost 7 bases, and 9 bases stayed unmatched. The CDR3 loop reads CASSQFTPGTGGEKLFF. The DNA of the CDR3 is TGTGCCAGCAGCCAATTTACGCCAGGGACAGGGGGTGAAAAACTGTTTTTT.

The rearrangement joins TRBV25-1 to TRBJ1-3, with D possibly TRBD1 on 5 matching bases. Germline CDR1 and CDR2: MGHDK and SYGVNS. Trimming took off 5 bases at V and 4 bases at J, with 9 bases between the two ends. This CDR3 comprises 13 residues. For the CDR3, the DNA is TGTGCCAGCAGTTGGGGGTCGGGAAACACCATATATTTT. Translation: CASSWGSGNTIYF.

V is TRBV14 and J is TRBJ1-5; D unclear. Germline CDR1 is SGHDN and CDR2 is FVKESK. The V end lost 3 bases, the J end lost 10 bases, and 13 bases lay between the germline ends. The CDR3 has 13 residues. In nucleotides, the CDR3 is TGTGCCAGCAGCCATCGATCGGAGGGACCCCAGCATTTT. Encoded protein: CASSHRSEGPQHF.

For the CDR3, the DNA is TGTGCCAGCTCCAAGGATGAGATCGCTGGCTACACCTTC. It is translated as CASSKDEIAGYTF. The chain recombines TRBV18 with TRBJ1-2; D is unresolved. This CDR3 spans 13 amino acids. Deletions cut 6 bases from V and 7 bases from J, with 15 bases between. Germline CDR1 KGHSH, CDR2 LQKENI.

J is TRBJ1-1 and V is TRBV15; no reliable D call. Germline V CDR1 and CDR2: LNHNV, YYDKDF (reference sequence). The CDR3 loop spans 20 amino acids. V lost 0 bases and J lost 0, with 23 bases in between. The CDR3 DNA sequence: TGTGCCACCAGCAGAGATCTTTTTTTTCGGCTGGAGGTCGTGAACACTGAAGCTTTCTTT. This translates into CATSRDLFFRLEVVNTEAFF.

The chain uses TRBV10-2 and TRBJ2-5; 9 bases are shared with TRBD2. Germline V gene lookup returns CDR1 WSHSY and CDR2 SAAADI. Trimming at V came to 5 bases and at J to 2 bases, leaving 6 bases not matched to a gene. CDR3 length: 15 residues. The CDR3 sequence is CASSIPAGGQETQYF. CDR3 nucleotides: TGCGCCAGCAGTATCCCCGCGGGGGGGCAAGAGACCCAGTACTTC.

CDR3 bases: TGTGCCATCGTTTCCCCAGGGAGCGAGCAGTACTTC. Its translation: CAIVSPGSEQYF. This sequence joins TRBV2 and TRBJ2-7; D is perhaps TRBD1 or TRBD2 (5 bases each). Between the trimmed V and J ends, which lost 10 bases and 6 bases, there was a span of 16 bases. CDR3 length: 12 amino acids. Looked up from germline, CDR1 is SNHLY and CDR2 is FYNNEI.

Remarks on this clone: The junction differs from germline at one of its ends, possibly a read error. The chain links TRBV6-2 or TRBV6-3 to TRBJ2-3; D remains ambiguous. Germline V CDR1 and CDR2: MNHEY, SVGEGT. This CDR3 is built from 13 residues. The CDR3 here is CASSYSERNTQYF. The CDR3, as DNA: TGTGCCAGCAGCTACTCCGAAAGGAATACGCAGTATTTT.

The V gene is TRBV6-7, the J gene TRBJ1-5, with D unresolved. TRBV6-7 qualifies as an ORF whose function is uncertain. The CDR3 loop spans 17 amino acids. The V gene lost 2 bases and the J gene lost 0 bases, with 14 bases spanning the gap. The DNA for the CDR3 is TGTGCCAGCAGTTACGTGGCGATGGGAGGTAGCAATCAGCCCCAGCATTTT. Amino acid sequence: CASSYVAMGGSNQPQHF.

The chain is built from TRBV3-1 (or the pseudogene TRBV3-2) and TRBJ1-6; 7 nucleotides agree with TRBD1. V trimming: 5 bases; J trimming: 3 bases; junction bases outside the gene matches: 19. This CDR3 has 20 amino acids. Per the germline V gene, CDR1 is LGHDT and CDR2 is YNNKEL (reference sequence). The CDR3 reads CASSYTSIPGQRSYNSPLHF. The CDR3 DNA reads TGTGCCAGCAGCTACACATCGATTCCGGGACAGAGGAGCTATAATTCACCCCTCCACTTT.

The CDR3 loop is CASSSTGRVDNEQFF. Written as DNA, the CDR3 is TGCGCCAGCAGTAGTACAGGGAGAGTGGACAATGAGCAGTTCTTC. The chain employs TRBV10-2 and TRBJ2-1; possibly TRBD1 for D (6 bases). Germline values: CDR1 WSHSY, CDR2 SAAADI. The CDR3 is 15 residues long. Trimming left V 5 bases short and J 5 bases short, with 16 bases between.

The V call is TRBV19, the J call TRBJ2-1; D is unclear. Per the germline V gene, CDR1 is LNHDA and CDR2 is SQIVND (reference sequence). The V end was cut by 7 bases, the J end by 8 bases, with 21 bases between. This CDR3 is 15 amino acids long. The CDR3 loop reads CASNYGHQSWDEQFF. The CDR3 nucleotides read TGTGCCAGTAATTACGGTCACCAAAGTTGGGATGAGCAGTTCTTC.

The rearrangement uses TRBV21-1 and TRBJ2-7; TRBD2 was called by the table and not checked on the DNA. TRBV21-1 corresponds to a pseudogene. The CDR3 runs to 16 residues. The CDR3 DNA sequence: TGTGCCAGCACCCAACTCGGGGGACTAGCTAGGAACGAGCAGTACTTC. Its translation is CASTQLGGLARNEQYF.